These 17 T cell receptor beta chains originate from one sample sequenced in a study of technical replicates of blood from several donors. Generated by immunoSEQ multiplex PCR, the TCRdb table keeps only in-frame clones and is missing some. The profile shows some 75,000 clones, approximately 97% of them singletons. The sequenced material came from T cells isolated from PBMCs. The receptors originated from a human donor in good health.

This chain connects TRBV5-1 to TRBJ2-3, with D perhaps TRBD2 (5 bases). The CDR3 is 14 residues long. Germline V lookup: CDR1 SGHRS, CDR2 YFSETQ. Trimming cost V 5 bases and J 0 bases, with 10 bases left between them. The CDR3 DNA reads as TGCGCCAGCAGTTCCGGACTGAGCACAGATACGCAGTATTTT. Protein product: CASSSGLSTDTQYF.

This chain connects TRBV13 to TRBJ2-2, with 7 bases fitting TRBD1. Germline V lookup: CDR1 PRHDT, CDR2 FYEKMQ (reference sequence). There are 15 residues in the CDR3. V trimming: 5 bases; J trimming: 5 bases; junction bases outside the gene matches: 8. The CDR3 region has the DNA TGTGCCAGCAGCCCGACAGGGTGGGGAACCGGGGAGCTGTTTTTT. Residues: CASSPTGWGTGELFF.

The chain combines TRBV7-9 with TRBJ1-1; TRBD1 aligns across 9 bases. CDR1 is SEHNR, CDR2 FQNEAQ, per germline (reference sequence). The CDR3 has 14 residues. J gave up 3 bases and V 5 bases, and 4 bases lay outside the gene matches. In DNA, the CDR3 is TGTGCCAGCAGCCTAGGGACAGGGCACACTGAAGCTTTCTTT. Its protein is CASSLGTGHTEAFF.

The rearrangement joins TRBV7-2 to TRBJ2-7; the D gene is possibly TRBD2 (7 bases). Germline lookup yields CDR1 SGHTA and CDR2 FQGNSA. V was trimmed by 1 base and J by 7 bases, leaving 14 bases between them. This CDR3 contains 14 residues. CDR3 amino acids: CASSLDGGAREQYF. The CDR3 bases are TGTGCCAGCAGCTTAGATGGGGGGGCCAGGGAGCAGTACTTC.

The CDR3 DNA reads TGTGCCAGCTCACCACAGGGAGATCAGCCCCAGCATTTT. Encoded protein: CASSPQGDQPQHF. The chain combines TRBV18 with TRBJ1-5, with unresolved D. This CDR3 spans 13 amino acids. Per the germline V gene, CDR1 is KGHSH and CDR2 is LQKENI. Trimming removed 1 base from V and 5 bases from J, with 6 bases in between.

The rearrangement joins TRBV7-9 to TRBJ2-1, with D possibly matching TRBD2 (5 bases). Per the germline V gene, CDR1 is SEHNR and CDR2 is FQNEAQ (reference sequence). The CDR3 has 14 residues. Trimming pared 5 bases from V and 6 bases from J, leaving 14 bases between. CDR3 region: CASSPRGLVNEQFF. The CDR3 DNA is TGTGCCAGCAGCCCCCGCGGGCTTGTCAATGAGCAGTTCTTC.

The chain recombines TRBV2 with TRBJ2-1; the match to TRBD2 covers 9 bases. This CDR3 spans 16 amino acids. Germline lookup yields CDR1 SNHLY and CDR2 FYNNEI. V shed 6 bases and J 4 bases; nucleotides not matched to a gene: 10. CDR3 DNA: TGTGCCAGCAGCCTTGAACTAGCGGGCGGGTACAATGAGCAGTTCTTC. This gives the protein CASSLELAGGYNEQFF. The full variable domain, rest sourced from reference TRBV2 and TRBJ2-1, is EPEVTQTPSHQVTQMGQEVILRCVPISNHLYFYWYRQILGQKVEFLVSFYNNEISEKSEIFDDQFSVERPDGSNFTLKIRSTKLEDSAMYFCASSLELAGGYNEQFFGPGTRLTVL.

The gene calls are TRBV19 and TRBJ2-7, with TRBD2 identical over 12 bases. CDR1 and CDR2 from the germline V gene are LNHDA and SQIVND (reference sequence). The CDR3 is made up of 14 amino acids. After removal of 5 bases from V and 3 bases from J, the junction contained 2 bases not matched to a gene. CDR3 sequence: CASSLAGGFYEQYF. The DNA for the CDR3 is TGTGCCAGTAGTCTAGCGGGAGGGTTCTACGAGCAGTACTTC.

V and J are TRBV18 and TRBJ2-2, with a tentative D call TRBD1 (7 bases). Germline lookup yields CDR1 KGHSH and CDR2 LQKENI. CDR3 length: 15 amino acids. Trimming left V 6 bases short and J 5 bases short, with 16 bases between. This CDR3 is CASSRIQGRTGELFF. CDR3 coding DNA: TGTGCCAGCTCCCGGATACAGGGGAGGACCGGGGAGCTGTTTTTT.

The J gene is TRBJ2-7, the V gene TRBV10-3, with 9 bases lining up with TRBD2. The CDR3 contains 16 residues. Germline values: CDR1 ENHRY, CDR2 SYGVKD. Trimming at V came to 7 bases and at J to 4 bases, leaving 14 bases not matched to a gene. For the CDR3, the DNA is TGTGCCATCAAGGACGGGGCGACTAGCGGCAAGTACGAGCAGTACTTC. Translation gives CAIKDGATSGKYEQYF.

The chain uses TRBV6-6 and TRBJ2-5, with D possibly matching TRBD1 (7 bases). The CDR3 runs to 13 residues. The germline V gene encodes CDR1 MNHNY and CDR2 SVGAGI (reference sequence). The germline V and J ends were trimmed by 6 bases and 4 bases, with 12 bases remaining between them. The CDR3 loop reads CASRDQGGETQYF. CDR3 bases: TGTGCCAGCAGGGATCAGGGGGGAGAGACCCAGTACTTC.

The table lists this clone with a count of one. The chain employs TRBV29-1 and TRBJ2-3, with 9 bases that match TRBD2. The CDR3 contains 16 residues. J lost 5 bases, V lost 3 bases, and 12 bases had no gene match. CDR1 is SQVTM, CDR2 ANQGSEA, per germline. The CDR3 sequence is CSVEFAREGSGDTQYF. Written as DNA, the CDR3 is TGCAGCGTTGAGTTCGCGCGGGAGGGGAGTGGAGATACGCAGTATTTT.

The gene calls are TRBV2 and TRBJ2-3, with D possibly matching TRBD2 (6 bases). This CDR3 has 12 residues. Trimming removed 6 bases at V and 5 bases at J, with 9 bases between. Germline V gives CDR1 SNHLY, CDR2 FYNNEI. The CDR3 region is CASRGTLDTQYF. CDR3 in DNA: TGTGCCAGCAGGGGGACTCTAGATACGCAGTATTTT.

Details on this clone: The sample holds other DNA sequences that translate to the same CDR3. The rearrangement links TRBV6-5 to TRBJ2-1; 8 bases agree with TRBD2. Germline lookup yields CDR1 MNHEY and CDR2 SVGAGI. The CDR3 length is 15 residues. V shed 6 bases, J shed 0 bases, and the junction held 4 bases outside the gene matches. The CDR3 loop reads CASSLAGSSYNEQFF. The DNA of the CDR3 is TGTGCCAGCAGCTTAGCGGGGAGCTCCTACAATGAGCAGTTCTTC.

The V call is TRBV5-6, the J call TRBJ2-7; no reliable D call. The CDR3 runs 12 residues. Germline V gene data show CDR1 as SGHDT and CDR2 as YYEEEE. V lost 0 bases to trimming and J lost 4 bases, with 5 bases between them. CDR3 region: CASSLVEYEQYF. CDR3 DNA: TGTGCCAGCAGCTTGGTTGAGTACGAGCAGTACTTC.

This chain uses TRBV5-1 with TRBJ1-1; tentative D call: TRBD1 (6 bases). CDR1 and CDR2 (germline): SGHRS, YFSETQ. V shed 0 bases and J shed 3 bases, with 9 bases lying between them. The CDR3 covers 14 residues. As DNA, the CDR3 is TGCGCCAGCAGCTTGGACAGGGACGACACTGAAGCTTTCTTT. Translation: CASSLDRDDTEAFF.

J is TRBJ2-3 and V is TRBV7-9; 11 nucleotides align to TRBD2. CDR3 length equals 17 residues. Unmatched junction bases numbered 8, after V lost 1 base and J lost 5 bases. CDR1 is SEHNR and CDR2 is FQNEAQ in the germline V gene (reference sequence). The CDR3 nucleotides are TGTGCCAGCAGCTTAGGTCTTAGCGGGAGGGCCATAGATACGCAGTATTTT. It translates to CASSLGLSGRAIDTQYF.